The 6 T cell receptor beta chains listed next were all sequenced from one sample in a study of tumor and adjacent non-tumor tissue in lung cancer. The library came from three nested PCR rounds adapted from ARM-PCR protocols. MiXCR, applied by TCRdb to the multiplex PCR reads, yields one record per CDR3 protein. The profile covers about 200,000 distinct CDR3 sequences, with about 76% appearing a single time and under 30% taken by the ten largest. This sample's RNA came from whole unsorted tissue. The sequenced material came from lung tumor tissue. Receptor source: a man aged 60-69 years with non-small cell lung cancer.

Regarding this clonotype: A read error may explain this, as a much larger clone is one base away. This chain joins TRBV12-3 or TRBV12-4 and TRBJ2-2, with D hard to call. This CDR3 comprises 13 residues. This CDR3 is CTSIPSGYGELFF. CDR3 bases: TGTACCAGCATCCCAAGTGGGTACGGGGAGCTGTTTTTT.

This chain joins TRBV6-1 and TRBJ1-5; tentative D call: TRBD1 (6 bases). Germline V lookup: CDR1 MNHNS, CDR2 SASEGT. The CDR3 covers 14 residues. V gave up 3 bases and J gave up 10 bases, with 16 bases separating them. The CDR3 protein is CASSEGAGWGPQHF. DNA of the CDR3: TGTGCCAGCAGTGAGGGGGCGGGATGGGGACCCCAGCATTTT.

V usage is TRBV29-1 and J usage is TRBJ2-3, with 14 bases lining up with TRBD2. The CDR3 extends over 16 amino acids. Germline CDR1 is SQVTM and CDR2 is ANQGSEA. With 7 bases clipped from V and 6 bases from J, the junction kept 12 bases outside the gene matches. The CDR3 sequence is CSAAVTSGGDRDTQYF. CDR3 coding DNA: TGCAGCGCCGCCGTGACTAGCGGGGGGGATAGGGATACGCAGTATTTT.

Comments on this clonotype: A much larger clone is a single base away; this may be a read error. V usage is TRBV20-1 and J usage is TRBJ2-1, with D perhaps given as TRBD1 or TRBD2 (6 bases each). CDR1 is DFQATT and CDR2 is SNEGSKA in the germline V gene (reference sequence). This CDR3 spans 15 amino acids. The CDR3 loop reads CSIVRSGASYNEQFF. The CDR3 nucleotides read TGCAGCATTGTTAGATCGGGGGCTTCCTACAATGAGCAGTTCTTC.

The chain has TRBV11-3 and TRBJ2-2; a weak D match, TRBD2 (5 bases). Looked up from germline, CDR1 is SGHNT and CDR2 is YENEEA. This CDR3 spans 16 amino acids. The V gene lost 10 bases and the J gene lost 4 bases, with 22 bases spanning the gap. Here the CDR3 DNA reads TGTGCCACTAGCTTAGTAAGTGGGCGCTCCACCGGGGAGCTGTTTTTT. It is translated as CATSLVSGRSTGELFF.

The chain carries TRBV20-1 and TRBJ1-2; D gene unclear. CDR1 and CDR2 (germline): DFQATT, SNEGSKA (reference sequence). The CDR3 consists of 13 residues. V dropped 6 bases and J dropped 11 bases, with 22 bases sitting between them. Written as DNA, the CDR3 is TGCAGTGCCGAGAGGGCCGATAGCTATGATTACACCTTC. Amino acid sequence: CSAERADSYDYTF.